This is a list of T cell receptor beta chains from one sample in a study of yellow fever vaccine responses in identical twins. TCRdb analysed the RT-PCR reads with MiXCR anew, one entry per CDR3 protein. The sample records around 20,000 distinct CDR3 sequences, 55% to 65% being singletons. Here the sequenced sample was T cells from blood (PBMCs), unsorted or a sorted subset (not recorded which), taken before or after yellow fever vaccination (not recorded which). Receptors were obtained from a woman aged 18-30 years who received the yellow fever vaccine. CDR3s include the opening cysteine and the closing phenylalanine or tryptophan. Fields, in order: clone size, D gene, V gene, J gene, CDR3 DNA, CDR3 protein. A D gene is named only where the DNA matches it firmly. Size is omitted from some rows. Given values are once, few, many or a class for expanded clones.

.	TRBD2	TRBV29-1	TRBJ2-1	TGCAGCGTCTCCACGGGACTAGCGGGAGTGCGGAATGAGCAGTTCTTC	CSVSTGLAGVRNEQFF
few	TRBD1	TRBV15	TRBJ1-6	TGTGCCACCAGCAGAGTCCCCGGGACAGGATCTTCACCCCTCCACTTT	CATSRVPGTGSSPLHF
few	.	TRBV2	TRBJ1-5	TGTGCCAGCAGTCCTCGACAAGTCAATCAGCCCCAGCATTTT	CASSPRQVNQPQHF
.	TRBD1	TRBV11-2	TRBJ2-3	TGTGCCAGCAGCCGCGGGACAGGGGCAGATACGCAGTATTTT	CASSRGTGADTQYF
few	.	TRBV18	TRBJ2-3	TGTGCCAGCTCACAGAGCACAGATACGCAGTATTTT	CASSQSTDTQYF
few	TRBD2	TRBV29-1	TRBJ2-7	TGCAGCGTTGAAAGTCCTAGCGGGACCCGAAGTTATGACGAGCAGTACTTC	CSVESPSGTRSYDEQYF
.	.	TRBV14	TRBJ1-2	TGTGCCAGCAGCCAAGCTTTGAGTCTTTCTGGCTACACCTTC	CASSQALSLSGYTF
.	TRBD2	TRBV10-3	TRBJ2-7	TGTGCCATCAGTGTAGGGCGGGAGGTCGAGCAGTACTTC	CAISVGREVEQYF
.	.	TRBV9	TRBJ2-3	TGTGCCAGCCAGGCCAACCGAGGGGATACGCAGTATTTT	CASQANRGDTQYF
few	TRBD2	TRBV9	TRBJ2-5	TGTGCCAGCAGCGAATGGGGGACTAGCGGGAGGGAGACCCAGTACTTC	CASSEWGTSGRETQYF
.	.	TRBV29-1	TRBJ2-7	TGCAGCGTTAAGCGGGCGGGGCAGAGAAGCTACGAGCAGTACTTC	CSVKRAGQRSYEQYF
few	.	TRBV20-1	TRBJ2-1	TGCAGTGCTTGGGGGACCCACAATGAGCAGTTCTTC	CSAWGTHNEQFF
.	TRBD1	TRBV5-1	TRBJ1-3	TGCGCCAGCAGCTTTGGACAGGGGGCCCTGACGGACACCATATATTTT	CASSFGQGALTDTIYF
.	.	TRBV4-1	TRBJ2-2	TGCGCCAGCAGCCCGATTCCAAAGGGGTCTGGCGGGGAGCTGTTTTTT	CASSPIPKGSGGELFF
.	.	TRBV27	TRBJ2-3	TGTGCCAGCAGCCCAGCCCGGACCGGAGATACGCAGTATTTT	CASSPARTGDTQYF
.	.	TRBV12-3/TRBV12-4	TRBJ2-7	TGTGCCAGCAGTTTAGTCCCGTCCTACGAGCAGTACTTC	CASSLVPSYEQYF
.	.	TRBV4-2	TRBJ2-3	TGTGCCAGCAGCCAACAGGGTGAGGCAGATACGCAGTATTTT	CASSQQGEADTQYF
.	TRBD2	TRBV11-2	TRBJ2-7	TGTGCCAGCAGCTTAGATGGGGTAGCGGGAGTCCTGGGCGAGCAGTACTTC	CASSLDGVAGVLGEQYF
few	.	TRBV20-1	TRBJ1-1	TGCAGTGCTAGATTTACAGCAGGCACTGAAGCTTTCTTT	CSARFTAGTEAFF
few	TRBD1	TRBV6-2/TRBV6-3	TRBJ1-5	TGTGCCAGCAGTCACCCGACAGGGAGGGAGCAGCCCCAGCATTTT	CASSHPTGREQPQHF
.	TRBD2	TRBV28	TRBJ2-2	TGTGCCAGCCGGGAGGGCACCGGGGAGCTGTTTTTT	CASREGTGELFF
.	.	TRBV18	TRBJ2-7	TGTGCCAGCTCACCTACACTCGACAGGACGGGCTACGAGCAGTACTTC	CASSPTLDRTGYEQYF
.	.	TRBV2	TRBJ2-1	TGTGCCAGCAGTGTGGTCTGGCAGTTCTTC	CASSVVWQFF
.	TRBD2	TRBV10-1	TRBJ2-1	TGCGCCAGCAGCCCCGCAGAAAGCGGGGTGGACGAGCAGTTCTTC	CASSPAESGVDEQFF
.	TRBD2	TRBV29-1	TRBJ2-1	TGCAGCGTTACTAGCGGGGCGAGCTCCTACAATGAGCAGTTCTTC	CSVTSGASSYNEQFF
.	.	TRBV18	TRBJ1-1	TGTGCCAGCACCCATCGACAGGTGGGTAGCACTGAAGCTTTCTTT	CASTHRQVGSTEAFF
few	TRBD2	TRBV3-1	TRBJ2-4	TGTGCCAGCAGCCCCGGGGGGGTAAACATTCAGTACTTC	CASSPGGVNIQYF
.	TRBD1	TRBV7-1	TRBJ1-2	TGTGCCAGCAGCTCCCCGGACAGGGGGCATGGCTACACCTTC	CASSSPDRGHGYTF
.	TRBD2	TRBV20-1	TRBJ2-5	TGCAGTGCTAAAAAGACTAGCAATTTCCAAGAGACCCAGTACTTC	CSAKKTSNFQETQYF
.	TRBD2	TRBV14	TRBJ2-3	TGTGCCAGCAGCCAAGCAGAGCGGGGGTACACAGATACGCAGTATTTT	CASSQAERGYTDTQYF
.	.	TRBV16	TRBJ2-1	TGTGCCAGCAGCCAATTCGGAGGGGAGCAGTTCTTC	CASSQFGGEQFF
few	.	TRBV7-3	TRBJ1-1	TGTGCCAGCAGCTTCGGGAGGGGAACTGAAGCTTTCTTT	CASSFGRGTEAFF
.	TRBD2	TRBV5-1	TRBJ2-3	TGCGCCAGCAGCCCCTCCACTAGCGGGAGAGGCACAGATACGCAGTATTTT	CASSPSTSGRGTDTQYF
.	.	TRBV18	TRBJ1-1	TGTGCCAGCTCACCTCCAACATACACTGAAGCTTTCTTT	CASSPPTYTEAFF
.	TRBD2	TRBV7-6	TRBJ2-1	TGTGCCAGCAGCTTAGCAGGCGGGAGAGTTTACAATGAGCAGTTCTTC	CASSLAGGRVYNEQFF
few	.	TRBV25-1	TRBJ2-5	TGTGCCAGCAGTGTGCTCGGTGGGACCCAGTACTTC	CASSVLGGTQYF
few	.	TRBV3-1	TRBJ1-1	TGTGCCAGCAGCCAACTGGAGACAGCGGTGACTGAAGCTTTCTTT	CASSQLETAVTEAFF
.	TRBD1	TRBV29-1	TRBJ1-5	TGCAGCGTATCAACAGGGGGCCCTCAGCCCCAGCATTTT	CSVSTGGPQPQHF
once	.	TRBV7-8	TRBJ1-5	TGTGCCAGCAGCTTAATTCCCCAACAGGCCCAGCATTTT	CASSLIPQQAQHF
few	.	TRBV18	TRBJ1-6	TGTGCCAGCTCACCCAACAGGGCCAATAATTCACCCCTCCACTTT	CASSPNRANNSPLHF
.	.	TRBV13	TRBJ2-4	TGTGCCAGCGGCCAGTACCTAGCCAAAAACATTCAGTACTTC	CASGQYLAKNIQYF
few	TRBD1	TRBV6-1	TRBJ1-5	TGTGCCAGCAGTCAAGGACAGGGGGCGAGTCAGCCCCAGCATTTT	CASSQGQGASQPQHF
.	.	TRBV5-1	TRBJ2-4	TGCGCCAGCAGCTTGGTGGGCAGCCCGGGGGCCAAAAACATTCAGTACTTC	CASSLVGSPGAKNIQYF